The T cell receptor beta chain under discussion was sequenced for a study of CD8+CD57+ T cells in acquired aplastic anemia. Study details: Sorted cells (CD4+ and CD8+) yielded DNA amounts that averaged around 3.1 ug.

A note on this clonotype: What it binds is not known.

Patients included in sequencing had previously demonstrated CD8+CD57+ cell expansion by flow cytometry. Untreated patients provided the blood samples, with no therapy given before sampling. Using genomic DNA as the template, TCR beta VDJ and CDR3 profiling was carried out. TCRdb reanalysed the reads using MiXCR and keeps one entry per CDR3 protein. Seen here are 170,000 or so distinct CDR3 sequences, about 50% observed once, and the top ten hold 30% to 40%. Study-wide findings and caveats: With respect to CD8+ Simpson's diversity, patients and controls did not differ significantly.

The V and J ends lost 1 base and 13 bases respectively, with 17 bases between them. This CDR3 spans 13 amino acids. Germline CDR1 and CDR2: LNHNV and YYDKDF (reference sequence). Sequencing input: sorted CD4+, CD8+, or CD8+CD57+ T cells (not recorded which) from PBMCs. The sequence derives from a human donor with aplastic anemia. This chain links TRBV15 with TRBJ2-7; D possibly corresponds to TRBD1 (6 bases). For the CDR3, the DNA is TGTGCCACCAGCAGAGGAGTGGGGGCTAGAAGTTACTTC. This translates into CATSRGVGARSYF.